The TCR beta chain under discussion was sequenced for a study of T cell responses to AZD1222 COVID-19 vaccine. General observations from the study: A rise in Spike-specific TCR breadth and depth followed two AZD1222 doses. Only 5 to 7 AZD1222 recipients were seropositive at baseline. Reports say nearly half of spike-specific TCRs go after unmutated variant regions.

Sequencing was performed with immunoSEQ multiplex PCR; in TCRdb, only in-frame clones are kept and a portion is missing. The repertoire holds 100,000 or so clones, with roughly 84% as singletons. Germline V gene lookup returns CDR1 MGHRA and CDR2 YSYEKL. This CDR3 contains 15 residues. Between the trimmed V and J ends, which lost 4 bases and 3 bases, there was a span of 15 bases. This clone was counted many times. Its antigen is as yet unknown. The sequence came from an adult in good health. The rearrangement links TRBV4-1 to TRBJ1-1, with D maybe TRBD1 (6 bases). The source material was peripheral blood, sampled on day 0 of AZD1222 vaccination. The CDR3 reads CASSPGDAADTEAFF. The CDR3 DNA follows: TGCGCCAGCAGCCCAGGGGATGCGGCGGACACTGAAGCTTTCTTT.